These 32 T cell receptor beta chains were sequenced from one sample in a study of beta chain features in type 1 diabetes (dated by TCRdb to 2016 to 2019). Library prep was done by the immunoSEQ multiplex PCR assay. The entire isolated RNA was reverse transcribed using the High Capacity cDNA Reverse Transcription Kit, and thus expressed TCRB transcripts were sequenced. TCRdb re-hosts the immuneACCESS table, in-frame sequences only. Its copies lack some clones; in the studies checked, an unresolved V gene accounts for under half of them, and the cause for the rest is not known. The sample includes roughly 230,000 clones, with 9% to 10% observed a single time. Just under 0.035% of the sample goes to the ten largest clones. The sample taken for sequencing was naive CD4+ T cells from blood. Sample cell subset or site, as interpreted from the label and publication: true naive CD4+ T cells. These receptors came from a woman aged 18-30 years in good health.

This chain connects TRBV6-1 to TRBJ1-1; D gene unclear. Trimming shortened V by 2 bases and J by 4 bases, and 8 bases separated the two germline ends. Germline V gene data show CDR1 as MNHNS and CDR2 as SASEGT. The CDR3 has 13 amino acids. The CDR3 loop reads CASSESGSTEAFF. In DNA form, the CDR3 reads TGTGCCAGCAGTGAATCGGGTTCCACTGAAGCTTTCTTT.

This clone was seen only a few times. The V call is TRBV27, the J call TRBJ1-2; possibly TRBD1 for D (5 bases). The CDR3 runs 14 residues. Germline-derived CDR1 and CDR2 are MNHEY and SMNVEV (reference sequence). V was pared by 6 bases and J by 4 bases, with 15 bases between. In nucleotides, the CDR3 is TGTGCCAGCAGACCTAGCGGGGGAAGCTATGGCTACACCTTC. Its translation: CASRPSGGSYGYTF.

The CDR3 here is CASSLLASGGNEQFF. The CDR3 region has the DNA TGCGCCAGCAGCTTGCTGGCTAGCGGAGGTAATGAGCAGTTCTTC. The genes are TRBV5-1 and TRBJ2-1; 7 bases map to TRBD2. CDR3 length: 15 residues. V dropped 1 base and J dropped 7; count of bases not matched to a gene: 8. The germline V gene has CDR1 SGHRS and CDR2 YFSETQ.

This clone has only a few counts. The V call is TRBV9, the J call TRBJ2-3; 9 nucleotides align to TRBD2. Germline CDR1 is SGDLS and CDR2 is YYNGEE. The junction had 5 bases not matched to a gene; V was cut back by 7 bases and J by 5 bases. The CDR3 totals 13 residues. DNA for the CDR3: TGTGCCAGCGCAAGCGGGGGGCTAGATACGCAGTATTTT. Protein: CASASGGLDTQYF.

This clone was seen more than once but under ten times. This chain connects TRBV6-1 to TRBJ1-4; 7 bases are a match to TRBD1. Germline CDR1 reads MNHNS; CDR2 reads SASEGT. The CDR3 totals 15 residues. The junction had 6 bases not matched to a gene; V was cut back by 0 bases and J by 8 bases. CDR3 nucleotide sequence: TGTGCCAGCAGTGAAGCGACAGGGAGTCCCGAAAAACTGTTTTTT. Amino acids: CASSEATGSPEKLFF.

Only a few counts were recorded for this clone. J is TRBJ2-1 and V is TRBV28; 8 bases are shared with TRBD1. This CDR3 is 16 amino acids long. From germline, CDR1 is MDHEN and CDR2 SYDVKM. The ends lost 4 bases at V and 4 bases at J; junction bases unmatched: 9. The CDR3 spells CASSSQGAPPYNEQFF. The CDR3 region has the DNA TGTGCCAGCAGTTCCCAGGGGGCCCCCCCTTACAATGAGCAGTTCTTC.

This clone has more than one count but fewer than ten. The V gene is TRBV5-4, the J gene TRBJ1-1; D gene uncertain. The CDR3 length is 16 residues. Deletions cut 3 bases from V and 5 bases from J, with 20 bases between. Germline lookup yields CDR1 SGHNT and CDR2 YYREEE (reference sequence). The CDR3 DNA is TGTGCCAGCAGCTCCCTCGGCCCGGGTATGCGGACTGAAGCTTTCTTT. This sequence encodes CASSSLGPGMRTEAFF.

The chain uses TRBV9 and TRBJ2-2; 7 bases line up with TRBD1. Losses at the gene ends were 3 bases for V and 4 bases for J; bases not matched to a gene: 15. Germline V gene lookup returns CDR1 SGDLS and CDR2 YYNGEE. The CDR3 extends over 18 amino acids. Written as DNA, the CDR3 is TGTGCCAGCAGCGCCGACGGGACAGCCCCACTAGGCACCGGGGAGCTGTTTTTT. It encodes CASSADGTAPLGTGELFF.

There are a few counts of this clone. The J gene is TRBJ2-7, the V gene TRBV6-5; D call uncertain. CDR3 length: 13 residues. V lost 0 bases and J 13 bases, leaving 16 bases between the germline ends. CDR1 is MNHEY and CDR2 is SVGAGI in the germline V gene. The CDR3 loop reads CASSYSYLSSHYF. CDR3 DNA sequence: TGTGCCAGCAGTTACTCGTACTTGAGTTCGCATTACTTC.

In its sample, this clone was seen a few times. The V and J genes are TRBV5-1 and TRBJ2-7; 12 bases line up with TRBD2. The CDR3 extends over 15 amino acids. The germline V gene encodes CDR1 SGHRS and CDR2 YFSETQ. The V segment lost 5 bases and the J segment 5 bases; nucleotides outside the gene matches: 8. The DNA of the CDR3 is TGCGCCAGCAGAGAGACTAGCGGGAGTTACCACGAGCAGTACTTC. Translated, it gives CASRETSGSYHEQYF. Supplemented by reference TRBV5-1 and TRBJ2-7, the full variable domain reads KAGVTQTPRYLIKTRGQQVTLSCSPISGHRSVSWYQQTPGQGLQFLFEYFSETQRNKGNFPGRFSGRQFSNSRSEMNVSTLELGDSALYLCASRETSGSYHEQYFGPGTRLTVT.

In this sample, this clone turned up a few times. The CDR3 sequence is CASSFNAGGVGTEAFF. CDR3 in DNA: TGCGCCAGCAGCTTCAACGCGGGGGGGGTGGGCACTGAAGCTTTCTTT. V and J are TRBV5-1 and TRBJ1-1; a weak D match, TRBD1 (5 bases). Between the trimmed V and J ends, which lost 2 bases and 4 bases, there was a span of 18 bases. The CDR3 is 16 amino acids. From germline, CDR1 is SGHRS and CDR2 YFSETQ. Supplemented by reference TRBV5-1 and TRBJ1-1, the full variable domain reads KAGVTQTPRYLIKTRGQQVTLSCSPISGHRSVSWYQQTPGQGLQFLFEYFSETQRNKGNFPGRFSGRQFSNSRSEMNVSTLELGDSALYLCASSFNAGGVGTEAFFGQGTRLTVV.

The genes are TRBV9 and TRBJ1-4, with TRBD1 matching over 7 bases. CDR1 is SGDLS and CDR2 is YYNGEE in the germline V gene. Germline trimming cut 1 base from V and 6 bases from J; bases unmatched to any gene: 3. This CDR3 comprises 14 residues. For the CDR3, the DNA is TGTGCCAGCAGCGTACAGGGGGAAGATGAAAAACTGTTTTTT. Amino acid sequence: CASSVQGEDEKLFF. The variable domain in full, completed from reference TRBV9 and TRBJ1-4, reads DSGVTQTPKHLITATGQRVTLRCSPRSGDLSVYWYQQSLDQGLQFLIQYYNGEERAKGNILERFSAQQFPDLHSELNLSSLELGDSALYFCASSVQGEDEKLFFGSGTQLSVL.

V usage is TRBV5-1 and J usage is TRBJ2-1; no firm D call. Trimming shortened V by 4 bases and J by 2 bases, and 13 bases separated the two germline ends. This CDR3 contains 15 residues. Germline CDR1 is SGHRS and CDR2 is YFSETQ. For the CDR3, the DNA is TGCGCCAGCAGCCCCCTGGGCGTAACCTACAATGAGCAGTTCTTC. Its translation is CASSPLGVTYNEQFF.

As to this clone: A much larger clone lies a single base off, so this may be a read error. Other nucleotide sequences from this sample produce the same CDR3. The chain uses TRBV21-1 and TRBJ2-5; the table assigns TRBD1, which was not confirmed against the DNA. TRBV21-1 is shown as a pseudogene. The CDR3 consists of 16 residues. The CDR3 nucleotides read TGTGCCAGCAGCATAGGGGCCGGTCACCACCGGGAGACCCAGTACTTC. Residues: CASSIGAGHHRETQYF.

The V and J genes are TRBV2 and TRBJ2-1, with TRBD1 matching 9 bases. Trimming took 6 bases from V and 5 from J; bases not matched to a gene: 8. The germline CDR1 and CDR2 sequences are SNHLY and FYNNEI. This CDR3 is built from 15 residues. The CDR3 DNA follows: TGTGCCAGCAGAGTGGACAGGGGCCCAAACAATGAGCAGTTCTTC. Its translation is CASRVDRGPNNEQFF.

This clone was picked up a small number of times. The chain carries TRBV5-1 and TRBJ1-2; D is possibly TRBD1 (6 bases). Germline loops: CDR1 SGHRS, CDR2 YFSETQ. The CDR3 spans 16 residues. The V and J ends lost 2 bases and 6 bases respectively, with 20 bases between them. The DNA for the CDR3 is TGCGCCAGCAGCTTAACCGGGACACCGGTAGAGGATGGCTACACCTTC. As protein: CASSLTGTPVEDGYTF.

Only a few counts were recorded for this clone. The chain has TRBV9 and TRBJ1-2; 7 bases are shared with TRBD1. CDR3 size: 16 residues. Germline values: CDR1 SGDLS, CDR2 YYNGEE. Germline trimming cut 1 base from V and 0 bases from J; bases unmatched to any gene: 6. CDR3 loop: CASSVLPGTANYGYTF. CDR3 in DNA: TGTGCCAGCAGCGTACTCCCCGGGACAGCTAACTATGGCTACACCTTC.

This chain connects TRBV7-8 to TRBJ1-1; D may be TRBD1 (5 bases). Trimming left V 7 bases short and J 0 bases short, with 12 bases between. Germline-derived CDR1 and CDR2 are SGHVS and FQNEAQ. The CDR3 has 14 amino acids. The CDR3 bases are TGTGCCAGCACCTCACTCAGGGTGAACACTGAAGCTTTCTTT. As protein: CASTSLRVNTEAFF.

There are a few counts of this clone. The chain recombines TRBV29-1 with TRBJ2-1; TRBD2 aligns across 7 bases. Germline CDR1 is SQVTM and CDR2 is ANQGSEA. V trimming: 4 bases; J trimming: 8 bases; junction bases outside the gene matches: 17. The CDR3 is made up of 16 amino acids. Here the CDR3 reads CSVVTYGGGYIYEQFF. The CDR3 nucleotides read TGCAGCGTTGTTACGTATGGGGGGGGATATATCTATGAGCAGTTCTTC.

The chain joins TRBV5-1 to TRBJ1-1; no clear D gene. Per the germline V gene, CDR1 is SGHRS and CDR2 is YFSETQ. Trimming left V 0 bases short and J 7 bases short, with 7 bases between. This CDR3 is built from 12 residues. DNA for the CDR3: TGCGCCAGCAGCTTGGCCTCAGGTGAAGCTTTCTTT. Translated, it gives CASSLASGEAFF.

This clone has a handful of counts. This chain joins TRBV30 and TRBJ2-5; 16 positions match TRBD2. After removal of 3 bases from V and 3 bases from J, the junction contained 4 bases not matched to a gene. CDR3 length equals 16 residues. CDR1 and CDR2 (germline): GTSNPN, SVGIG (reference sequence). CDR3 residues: CAWSPGLAGGKETQYF. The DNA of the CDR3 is TGTGCCTGGAGCCCGGGACTAGCGGGAGGGAAAGAGACCCAGTACTTC.

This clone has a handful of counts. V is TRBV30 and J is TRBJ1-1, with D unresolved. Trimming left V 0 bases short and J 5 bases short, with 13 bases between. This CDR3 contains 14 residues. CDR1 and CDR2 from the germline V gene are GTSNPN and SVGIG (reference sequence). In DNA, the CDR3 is TGTGCCTGGAGTGTACGGAGGGTCCGAACTGAAGCTTTCTTT. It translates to CAWSVRRVRTEAFF.

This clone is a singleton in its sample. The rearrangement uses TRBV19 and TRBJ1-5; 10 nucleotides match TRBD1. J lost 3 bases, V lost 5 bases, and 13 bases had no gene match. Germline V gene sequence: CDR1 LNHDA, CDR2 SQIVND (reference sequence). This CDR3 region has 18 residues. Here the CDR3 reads CASSPSRGTGENNQPQHF. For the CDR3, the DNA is TGTGCCAGTAGTCCTAGTCGCGGGACAGGGGAGAACAATCAGCCCCAGCATTTT.

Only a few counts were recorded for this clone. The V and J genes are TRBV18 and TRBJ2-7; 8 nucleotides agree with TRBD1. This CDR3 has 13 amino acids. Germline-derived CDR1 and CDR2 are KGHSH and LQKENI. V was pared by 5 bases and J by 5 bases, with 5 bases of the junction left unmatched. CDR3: CASSDGTGDEQYF. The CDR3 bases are TGTGCCAGCTCAGACGGGACAGGCGACGAGCAGTACTTC. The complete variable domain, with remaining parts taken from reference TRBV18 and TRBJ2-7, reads NAGVMQNPRHLVRRRGQEARLRCSPMKGHSHVYWYRQLPEEGLKFMVYLQKENIIDESGMPKERFSAEFPKEGPSILRIQQVVRGDSAAYFCASSDGTGDEQYFGPGTRLTVT.

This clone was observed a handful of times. CDR3 loop: CASPHLWGGARGEQYF. CDR3 bases: TGCGCCAGCCCCCACCTCTGGGGGGGGGCGCGTGGCGAGCAGTACTTC. The gene calls are TRBV23-1 and TRBJ2-7; perhaps TRBD2 as D (7 bases). TRBV23-1 is identified as an open reading frame with a role that is uncertain. The CDR3 is 16 residues long. V shed 8 bases and J shed 6 bases, with 26 bases lying between them.

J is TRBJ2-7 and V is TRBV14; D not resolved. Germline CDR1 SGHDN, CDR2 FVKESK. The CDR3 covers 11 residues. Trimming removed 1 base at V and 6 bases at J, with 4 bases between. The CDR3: CASSQVSEQYF. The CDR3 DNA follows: TGTGCCAGCAGCCAAGTCAGCGAGCAGTACTTC.

CDR3 bases: TGTGCTAGTGTCCGGACTAGCGGGAGCTCCTACGAGCAGTACTTC. Translated: CASVRTSGSSYEQYF. The V gene is TRBV12-5, the J gene TRBJ2-7; the match to TRBD2 covers 13 bases. V dropped 7 bases and J dropped 0; count of bases not matched to a gene: 3. The length of the CDR3 is 15 residues. Germline V lookup: CDR1 LGHNT, CDR2 FRNRAP.

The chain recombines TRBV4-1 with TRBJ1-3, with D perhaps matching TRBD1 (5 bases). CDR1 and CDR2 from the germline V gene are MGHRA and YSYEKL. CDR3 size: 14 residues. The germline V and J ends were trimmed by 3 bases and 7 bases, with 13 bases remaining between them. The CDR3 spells CASSQVGGSNTIYF. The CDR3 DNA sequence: TGCGCCAGCAGCCAGGTGGGGGGTTCTAACACCATATATTTT.

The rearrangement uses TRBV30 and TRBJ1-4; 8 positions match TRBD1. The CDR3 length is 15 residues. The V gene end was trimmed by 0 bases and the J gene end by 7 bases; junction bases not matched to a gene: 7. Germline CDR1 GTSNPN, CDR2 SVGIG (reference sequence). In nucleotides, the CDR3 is TGTGCCTGGAGTGTCACCAGGGGGCAGGGTGAAAAACTGTTTTTT. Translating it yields CAWSVTRGQGEKLFF.

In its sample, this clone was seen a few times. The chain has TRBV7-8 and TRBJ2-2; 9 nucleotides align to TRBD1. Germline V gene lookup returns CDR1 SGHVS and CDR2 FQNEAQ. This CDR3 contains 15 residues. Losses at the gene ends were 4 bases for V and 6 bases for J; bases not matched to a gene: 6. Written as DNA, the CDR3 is TGTGCCAGCAGCTCGAGGACAGGGGAAGCCGGGGAGCTGTTTTTT. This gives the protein CASSSRTGEAGELFF.

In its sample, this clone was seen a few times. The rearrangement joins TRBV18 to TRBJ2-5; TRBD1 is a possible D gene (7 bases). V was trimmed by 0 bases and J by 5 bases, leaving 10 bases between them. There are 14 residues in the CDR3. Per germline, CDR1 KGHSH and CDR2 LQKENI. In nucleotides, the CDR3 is TGTGCCAGCTCACCACCGACAGGGAGGGAGACCCAGTACTTC. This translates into CASSPPTGRETQYF.

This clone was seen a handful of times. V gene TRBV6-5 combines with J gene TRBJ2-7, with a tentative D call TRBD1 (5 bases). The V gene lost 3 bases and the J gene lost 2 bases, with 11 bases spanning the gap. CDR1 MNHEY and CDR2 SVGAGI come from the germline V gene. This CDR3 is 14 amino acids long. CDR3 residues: CASSYTPGPYEQYF. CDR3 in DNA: TGTGCCAGCAGTTATACCCCAGGGCCCTACGAGCAGTACTTC.